This T cell receptor (beta chain) was obtained from a study of T cell responses to AZD1222 COVID-19 vaccine. General study results and limits: White British ancestry dominated among donors, who included more females, and clonal diversity was possibly underestimated.

Comments on this clone: The antigen is undetermined.

Libraries were prepared by immunoSEQ multiplex PCR; TCRdb keeps only in-frame clonotypes and omits some of them. The sample has around 200,000 clones; roughly 88% are singletons. Germline lookup yields CDR1 LNHNV and CDR2 YYDKDF (reference sequence). This CDR3 spans 20 amino acids. The V gene lost 6 bases and the J gene lost 0 bases, with 24 bases spanning the gap. J is TRBJ2-6 and V is TRBV15; weak D call: TRBD1 (8 bases). The sample consisted of peripheral blood, taken on day 0 of AZD1222 vaccination. The clonotype comes from an adult in good health. The chain's CDR3 is CATRGGPDRDPSSGANVLTF. The CDR3 region has the DNA TGTGCCACCAGGGGAGGGCCGGACAGGGATCCCTCCTCTGGGGCCAACGTCCTGACTTTC.